This T cell receptor beta chain originates from a study of cytomegalovirus exposure and HLA in healthy donors. Study-wide background: The 110 or so validation repertoires used a platform that matched the one used for the 600 to 700 first-cohort repertoires, as a later analysis reported.

Measured with immunoSEQ multiplex PCR; TCRdb has only the in-frame clones, and not every one. Counted here are 100,000 to 130,000 clones, approximately 85% occurring once; the ten biggest clones make up about 2.9%. Germline loops: CDR1 ENHRY, CDR2 SYGVKD. Trimming removed 11 bases at V and 5 bases at J, with 22 bases between. This CDR3 contains 14 residues. This receptor was taken from a woman under 30 in good health and CMV-seronegative. The sample comprised PBMCs. This chain uses TRBV10-3 with TRBJ2-7; D possibly corresponds to TRBD1 (6 bases). The DNA for the CDR3 is TGTGCCGCGACCACAGGGACATCTTCGGACGAGCAGTACTTC. Amino acids: CAATTGTSSDEQYF.